These 23 T cell receptor beta chains share one sample of origin, sequenced in a study of T cells after yellow fever vaccination. TCRdb passed the 5' RACE reads through MiXCR, listing each CDR3 protein once. The sample records some 300,000 distinct CDR3 sequences, 8.1% being singletons. Sample: PBMCs, taken about 41 days after the first yellow fever vaccination. The source is a man in his late teens or twenties who received the YFV17D yellow fever vaccine.

This clonotype occurred many times. This chain uses TRBV12-3 or TRBV12-4 with TRBJ2-5; D is perhaps TRBD1 (6 bases). V shed 6 bases and J shed 2 bases, with 13 bases lying between them. This CDR3 region has 14 residues. CDR3 residues: CASSQQGIQETQYF. The CDR3, as DNA: TGTGCCAGCAGCCAACAGGGAATTCAAGAGACCCAGTACTTC.

The chain couples TRBV4-3 to TRBJ2-6, with D perhaps TRBD2 (6 bases). This CDR3 has 16 amino acids. Trimming cost V 5 bases and J 3 bases, with 14 bases left between them. Per the germline V gene, CDR1 is LGHNA and CDR2 is YSLEER. The CDR3, as DNA: TGCGCCAGCAGCAGGAGGGGCGGTATTGGGGCCAACGTCCTGACTTTC. Residues: CASSRRGGIGANVLTF.

This clonotype has more than one count but fewer than ten. This chain joins TRBV20-1 and TRBJ2-7; 7 bases align to TRBD1. CDR1 is DFQATT, CDR2 SNEGSKA, per germline (reference sequence). The CDR3 sequence is 13 residues long. V was pared by 2 bases and J by 2 bases, with 3 bases of the junction left unmatched. The CDR3 region has the DNA TGCAGTGCTAGACGAACAGGGGCCTACGAGCAGTACTTC. Translated, it gives CSARRTGAYEQYF.

The chain has TRBV5-1 and TRBJ2-7; weak D call: TRBD1 (6 bases). Germline V gives CDR1 SGHRS, CDR2 YFSETQ. V lost 1 base and J 0 bases, leaving 11 bases between the germline ends. This CDR3 spans 15 amino acids. The CDR3 nucleotides are TGCGCCAGCAGCTTGTATGGGGGCAGCTCCTACGAGCAGTACTTC. As protein: CASSLYGGSSYEQYF.

This clonotype has only a few counts. The chain carries TRBV6-5 and TRBJ2-7, with 9 bases lining up with TRBD1. Germline V gives CDR1 MNHEY, CDR2 SVGAGI. J gave up 4 bases and V 0 bases, and 4 bases lay outside the gene matches. The CDR3 is 15 amino acids. The CDR3 DNA sequence: TGTGCCAGCAGTTACTCCGGGACAGGGACTTACGAGCAGTACTTC. It specifies CASSYSGTGTYEQYF.

The chain carries TRBV7-9 and TRBJ1-1; tentatively, D is TRBD1 (6 bases). Germline V gene lookup returns CDR1 SEHNR and CDR2 FQNEAQ (reference sequence). The length of the CDR3 is 14 residues. Trimming removed 2 bases at V and 3 bases at J, with 10 bases between. CDR3 in DNA: TGTGCCAGCAGCTTACAGGGGTTGTACACTGAAGCTTTCTTT. Its protein product is CASSLQGLYTEAFF.

In this sample, this clonotype turned up a few times. A much bigger clone sits one base away, suggesting this may be a read error. V and J are TRBV28 and TRBJ1-2; the D is unclear. Trimming left V 5 bases short and J 4 bases short, with 11 bases between. CDR1 and CDR2 (germline): MDHEN, SYDVKM. CDR3 length: 13 residues. The CDR3, as DNA: TGTGCCAGCAGTCCCGGACGGACCTATGGCTACACCTTC. Its translation: CASSPGRTYGYTF.

This clonotype was recorded a few times. V gene TRBV5-1 combines with J gene TRBJ2-1; either TRBD1 or TRBD2 may fit D (5 bases each). CDR1 is SGHRS, CDR2 YFSETQ, per germline. Between the trimmed V and J ends, which lost 0 bases and 4 bases, there was a span of 11 bases. This CDR3 has 15 amino acids. The CDR3 protein is CASSLAGPSYNEQFF. The CDR3 DNA reads TGCGCCAGCAGCTTGGCGGGACCATCGTACAATGAGCAGTTCTTC.

The V gene is TRBV20-1, the J gene TRBJ2-1, with D possibly being TRBD2 (6 bases). This CDR3 is 12 amino acids long. Trimming cost V 3 bases and J 12 bases, with 15 bases left between them. The germline CDR1 and CDR2 sequences are DFQATT and SNEGSKA (reference sequence). The CDR3 DNA reads as TGCAGTGCTAGGTTGGGCGGGGATGGGCAGTTCTTC. As protein: CSARLGGDGQFF.

This clonotype was seen more than once but under ten times. One end of the junction does not line up with germline, which may come from a read error. V usage is TRBV2 and J usage is TRBJ1-2; 7 positions agree with TRBD1. The CDR3 has 14 residues. CDR1 SNHLY and CDR2 FYNNEI come from the germline V gene. CDR3 amino acids: CASREGGVGYGYTF. CDR3 sequence (DNA): TGTGCCAGCAGGGAAGGGGGCGTCGGCTATGGCTACACCTTC.

V gene TRBV19 combines with J gene TRBJ1-5; the D gene is possibly TRBD1 (5 bases). Trimming pared 6 bases from V and 7 bases from J, leaving 22 bases between. This CDR3 comprises 16 residues. The germline gives CDR1 LNHDA, CDR2 SQIVND (reference sequence). CDR3 nucleotide sequence: TGTGCCAGTAGCCTCGATTCCGCCGGGGGAAAACAGCCCCAGCATTTT. Protein: CASSLDSAGGKQPQHF.

This clonotype appeared many times. The CDR3 here is CASSSSTGGYNEQFF. DNA for the CDR3: TGCGCCAGCAGCTCGTCGACAGGGGGGTACAATGAGCAGTTCTTC. The chain recombines TRBV5-1 with TRBJ2-1; 9 nucleotides match TRBD1. With 3 bases clipped from V and 4 bases from J, the junction kept 5 bases outside the gene matches. Per germline, CDR1 SGHRS and CDR2 YFSETQ. The CDR3 contains 15 residues.

This clonotype has at least ten counts. The chain couples TRBV10-3 to TRBJ2-2; D possibly corresponds to TRBD2 (5 bases). The germline V gene has CDR1 ENHRY and CDR2 SYGVKD. V lost 8 bases, J lost 2 bases, and 15 bases lay in between. The CDR3 runs to 15 residues. This CDR3 is CAISGETLNTGELFF. CDR3 sequence (DNA): TGTGCCATCTCCGGGGAGACTCTTAACACCGGGGAGCTGTTTTTT.

This clonotype occurred many times. The V call is TRBV7-2, the J call TRBJ2-7; D is ambiguous. CDR3 length: 14 amino acids. The V gene lost 5 bases and the J gene lost 3 bases, with 14 bases spanning the gap. CDR1 and CDR2 (germline): SGHTA, FQGNSA. The CDR3 DNA reads TGTGCCAGCAGCCCTCTACAGTCGGGCTACGAGCAGTACTTC. As protein: CASSPLQSGYEQYF. The whole variable domain, remainder taken from reference TRBV7-2 and TRBJ2-7, is GAGVSQSPSNKVTEKGKDVELRCDPISGHTALYWYRQSLGQGLEFLIYFQGNSAPDKSGLPSDRFSAERTGGSVSTLTIQRTQQEDSAVYLCASSPLQSGYEQYFGPGTRLTVT.

The V and J genes are TRBV7-8 and TRBJ2-1; the match to TRBD1 covers 7 bases. The CDR3 has 15 amino acids. The V gene's germline CDR1 is SGHVS and CDR2 FQNEAQ. V dropped 5 bases and J dropped 2; count of bases not matched to a gene: 6. The CDR3: CASSHKGAAYNEQFF. In DNA form, the CDR3 reads TGTGCCAGCAGCCATAAGGGGGCAGCCTACAATGAGCAGTTCTTC.

Points on this clonotype: At one of its ends the junction is not consistent with the germline gene, which may arise from a read error. The V and J genes are TRBV7-3 and TRBJ2-7; 8 bases fit TRBD2. The CDR3 spans 15 residues. Germline values: CDR1 SGHTA, CDR2 FQGTGA. Here the CDR3 DNA reads TGTGCCAGCAGCATAAGCGGGGGTGCTATCTACCAGCAGTACTTC. Amino acid sequence: CASSISGGAIYQQYF.

This clonotype turned up a few times. This chain connects TRBV10-3 to TRBJ1-6; D is perhaps TRBD1 (5 bases). The CDR3 totals 15 residues. Trimming stripped 3 bases from V and 9 bases from J, with 15 bases between. The germline CDR1 and CDR2 sequences are ENHRY and SYGVKD. The CDR3 DNA is TGTGCCATCAGTGATCTCGGGGGTAAGGTTTCACCCCTCCACTTT. Translation: CAISDLGGKVSPLHF.

This clonotype was observed a few times. The chain links TRBV6-2 or TRBV6-3 to TRBJ1-1; 8 positions agree with TRBD1. V dropped 6 bases and J dropped 4; count of bases not matched to a gene: 7. Looked up from germline, CDR1 is MNHEY and CDR2 is SVGEGT. The CDR3 spans 14 residues. CDR3 coding DNA: TGTGCCAGCAGCCCGGACAGGGTGAGCACTGAAGCTTTCTTT. This encodes CASSPDRVSTEAFF.

This clonotype was detected many times. The genes are TRBV20-1 and TRBJ2-7; 8 positions agree with TRBD2. The germline V gene encodes CDR1 DFQATT and CDR2 SNEGSKA (reference sequence). The CDR3 extends over 13 amino acids. After removal of 6 bases from V and 3 bases from J, the junction contained 7 bases not matched to a gene. CDR3 nucleotide sequence: TGCAGTGCGCCGGGACTAGACTACTACGAGCAGTACTTC. It encodes CSAPGLDYYEQYF.

This chain links TRBV2 with TRBJ2-7, with no clear D. Germline assignment: CDR1 SNHLY and CDR2 FYNNEI. V lost 4 bases, J lost 4 bases, and 11 bases lay in between. The CDR3 has 13 residues. The CDR3 region has the DNA TGTGCCAGCAGTGTCCTAGTAGTGTACGAGCAGTACTTC. Encoded protein: CASSVLVVYEQYF.

This clonotype was seen more than once but under ten times. The gene calls are TRBV29-1 and TRBJ2-7; 8 bases line up with TRBD1. This CDR3 is built from 11 residues. Trimming cost V 6 bases and J 3 bases; bases outside gene matches: 1. Germline V gene data show CDR1 as SQVTM and CDR2 as ANQGSEA. CDR3 in DNA: TGCAGCGTGGGACAGGTCTACGAGCAGTACTTC. Protein: CSVGQVYEQYF.

In its sample, this clonotype was seen a few times. The chain recombines TRBV12-3 or TRBV12-4 with TRBJ2-7, with a possible D match to TRBD1 (5 bases). Trimming stripped 3 bases from V and 5 bases from J, with 14 bases between. The CDR3 runs 14 residues. The CDR3 DNA reads as TGTGCCAGCAGTTTCAGACAGAGTTGGCACGAGCAGTACTTC. Protein sequence: CASSFRQSWHEQYF.

This clonotype was seen repeatedly, ten times or more. The chain uses TRBV5-1 and TRBJ2-3; D unresolved. V dropped 3 bases and J dropped 6 bases, with 11 bases sitting between them. The CDR3 covers 13 residues. The germline CDR1 and CDR2 sequences are SGHRS and YFSETQ. The CDR3 sequence is CASSSPGVDTQYF. Written as DNA, the CDR3 is TGCGCCAGCAGCTCGCCTGGGGTGGATACGCAGTATTTT.